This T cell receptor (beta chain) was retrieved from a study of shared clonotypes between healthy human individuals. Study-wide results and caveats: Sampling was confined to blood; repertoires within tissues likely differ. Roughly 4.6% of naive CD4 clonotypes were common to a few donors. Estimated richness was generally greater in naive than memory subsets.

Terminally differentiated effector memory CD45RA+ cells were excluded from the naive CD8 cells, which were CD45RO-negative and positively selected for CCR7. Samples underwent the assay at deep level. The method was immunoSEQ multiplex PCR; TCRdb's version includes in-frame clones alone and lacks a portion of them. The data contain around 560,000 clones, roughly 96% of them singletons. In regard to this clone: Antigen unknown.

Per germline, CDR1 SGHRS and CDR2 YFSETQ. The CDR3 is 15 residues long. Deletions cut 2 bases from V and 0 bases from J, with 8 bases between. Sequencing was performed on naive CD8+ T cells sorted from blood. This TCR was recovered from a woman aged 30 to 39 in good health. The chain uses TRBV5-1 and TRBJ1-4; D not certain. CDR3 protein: CASSFEGSTNEKLFF. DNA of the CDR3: TGCGCCAGCAGCTTTGAGGGATCAACTAATGAAAAACTGTTTTTT.